The T cell receptor beta chain described here comes from a study of T cell responses to AZD1222 COVID-19 vaccine (dated by TCRdb to about 2021). At the level of the whole study: AZD1222 recipients with second doses at about 4 weeks or about 12 weeks were pooled, because spike-specific TCR depth and breadth did not differ between schedules. TCR sequencing was performed for about 240 trial participants, of whom some 200 were given two doses of AZD1222 and approximately 26 were given two doses of MenACWY control vaccine. Trial participants were enrolled by age into 18-55, 56-69 and 70-plus year subgroups, with around 150, 28 and 57 TCR-sequenced participants respectively.

Results the study describes overall, beyond this receptor: The 56-69-year group was small, and its depth increase did not reach significance, likely because of low power. No day 14 peak-response samples were available, so repertoires were characterized only after the peak T cell response. A significant rise in spike-specific TCR breadth and depth was observed after two AZD1222 doses relative to day 0 and relative to MenACWY recipients. The vaccine-associated CD4 TCRs covered the entire spike protein, and the dominant responses fell in regions 160-218 and 743-854. Most participants were white British and females outnumbered males, and the authors suggested that clonal diversity may have been underestimated. Only six AZD1222 recipients were SARS-CoV-2 seropositive at baseline, limiting conclusions about previously exposed vaccinees. Epitopes outside the regions mutated in the B.1.351 and B.1.1.7 variants were reportedly recognized by nearly half of the unique spike-specific TCRs.

The trim is 5 bases for V and 2 bases for J, with a gap of 10 bases between the germline ends. From cysteine to phenylalanine, the CDR3 is 13 amino acids long. Only the CDR3 part of the read is kept: 39 bases, read in frame from the first base. Taken from the germline V gene (reference sequence), the CDR1 and CDR2 loops are GTSNPN and SVGIG. The time point label here, explained by the study, means: baseline before first vaccination. Vaccinee samples were obtained from the UK trials COV001 and COV002, which included a single-blind randomized controlled phase 2/3 trial of AZD1222 (ChAdOx1 nCoV-19) in healthy adults. For TCRbeta chain sequencing, PBMC samples from trial participants were taken at day 0 and at day 28 after the second dose. On this clone: This receptor's antigen is unknown. Base quality data are lacking; no much larger clone is found one base away.

The CDR3 regions of human TCRbeta chains were subjected to immunosequencing. For the original study's pipeline: Repertoire TCRs were matched against a reference library of SARS-CoV-2-specific TCRs generated with the MIRA antigen-specificity platform. Breadth meant the fraction of unique TCRs that were SARS-CoV-2-associated, whereas depth meant the fraction of total T cells that were SARS-CoV-2-associated. Each spike-specific TCR was assigned to its reactive spike region and to a CD4 or CD8 class using the MIRA data. Log10-transformed breadth and depth values were compared by one-way ANOVA with Sidak's multiple comparisons tests. TCRdb took over this immuneACCESS table, retaining in-frame rearrangements with V and J assigned. Such tables are incomplete; in checked studies, under half of the missing clones stem from an unresolved V gene, and the remainder is unexplained. For V, J and clone size, that table is used; D and trimming come from the DNA. Here the sample has over 85,000 clones; less than 95% occur a single time. About 7.8% of the sample is taken by the ten largest.

The chain links TRBV30 with TRBJ1-5, with a weak D call of TRBD1 (5 bases match). The material sequenced was peripheral blood, taken on day 0 of AZD1222 vaccination. The TCR comes from an adult in good health. Read as DNA, the sequence is TGTGCCTGGGACCAGGGTCGCAATCAGCCCCAGCATTTT. Its protein is CAWDQGRNQPQHF.